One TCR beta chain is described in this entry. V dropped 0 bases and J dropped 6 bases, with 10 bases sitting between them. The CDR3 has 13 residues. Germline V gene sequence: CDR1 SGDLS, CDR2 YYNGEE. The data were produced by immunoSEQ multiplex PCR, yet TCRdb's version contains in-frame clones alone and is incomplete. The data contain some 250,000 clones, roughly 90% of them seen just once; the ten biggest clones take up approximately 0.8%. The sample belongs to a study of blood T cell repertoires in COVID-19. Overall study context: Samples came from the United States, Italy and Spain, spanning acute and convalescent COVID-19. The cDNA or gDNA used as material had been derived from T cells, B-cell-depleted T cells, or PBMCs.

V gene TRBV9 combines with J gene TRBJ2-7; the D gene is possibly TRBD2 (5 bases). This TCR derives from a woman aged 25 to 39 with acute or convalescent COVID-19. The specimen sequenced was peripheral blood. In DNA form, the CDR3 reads TGTGCCAGCAGCGTAGTTGGAGGCGGCGAGCAGTACTTC. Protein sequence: CASSVVGGGEQYF.